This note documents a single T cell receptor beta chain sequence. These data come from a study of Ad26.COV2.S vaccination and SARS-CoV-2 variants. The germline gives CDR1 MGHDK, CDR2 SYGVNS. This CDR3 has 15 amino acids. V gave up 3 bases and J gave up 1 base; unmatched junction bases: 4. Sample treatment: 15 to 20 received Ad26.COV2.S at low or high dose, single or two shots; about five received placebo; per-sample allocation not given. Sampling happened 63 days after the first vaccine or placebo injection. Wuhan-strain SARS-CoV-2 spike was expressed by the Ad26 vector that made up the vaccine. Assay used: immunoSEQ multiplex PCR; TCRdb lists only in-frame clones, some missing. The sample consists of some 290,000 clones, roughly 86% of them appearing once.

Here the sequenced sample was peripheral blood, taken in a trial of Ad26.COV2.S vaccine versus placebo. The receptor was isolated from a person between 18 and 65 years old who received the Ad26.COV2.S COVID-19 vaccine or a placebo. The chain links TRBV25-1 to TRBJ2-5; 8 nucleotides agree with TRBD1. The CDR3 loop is CASSEPRGPQETQYF. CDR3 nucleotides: TGTGCCAGCAGTGAGCCCAGGGGGCCCCAAGAGACCCAGTACTTC.